These 2 T cell receptor beta chains were all obtained from the same sample, sequenced in a study of blood T cell repertoires in COVID-19. Some clones are missing from TCRdb's copy, which holds only in-frame ones; the method was immunoSEQ multiplex PCR. The sample holds 200,000 to 250,000 clones, 86% seen once. What was sequenced was peripheral blood. Every receptor here comes from a man in his sixties with acute or convalescent COVID-19.

This rearrangement joins TRBV11-3 to TRBJ2-7; perhaps TRBD2 as D (7 bases). The CDR3 has 11 residues. The V end was cut by 5 bases, the J end by 6 bases, with 8 bases between. Germline V gene lookup returns CDR1 SGHNT and CDR2 YENEEA. The CDR3 nucleotides read TGTGCCAGCAGCAGGGGGGGCGAGCAGTACTTC. Its protein is CASSRGGEQYF.

In this sample, this clone turned up once. V gene TRBV5-1 combines with J gene TRBJ2-1; 14 positions agree with TRBD2. Germline CDR1 SGHRS, CDR2 YFSETQ. V shed 0 bases and J 8 bases; nucleotides not matched to a gene: 10. The CDR3 has 18 amino acids. CDR3 loop: CASSLEPGLAGVSDEQFF. The DNA for the CDR3 is TGCGCCAGCAGCTTGGAGCCGGGACTAGCGGGAGTTAGCGATGAGCAGTTCTTC. Filled out from reference TRBV5-1 and TRBJ2-1, the complete variable domain reads KAGVTQTPRYLIKTRGQQVTLSCSPISGHRSVSWYQQTPGQGLQFLFEYFSETQRNKGNFPGRFSGRQFSNSRSEMNVSTLELGDSALYLCASSLEPGLAGVSDEQFFGPGTRLTVL.